This T cell receptor (beta chain) was identified during a study of T cell clonality in common variable immunodeficiency. Notes on the study in general: Fewer deletions and N-nucleotide insertions were reportedly seen in common variable immunodeficiency TCR beta sequences. CVID subjects shared fewer TCRbeta clones than healthy controls did. CVID patient heterogeneity limited repertoire-clinical complication correlations.

The CDR3 covers 10 residues. Trimming left V 7 bases short and J 4 bases short, with 3 bases between. Germline CDR1 is SNHLY and CDR2 is FYNNEI. Only in-frame clones appear in the TCRdb table, and some are missing; sequencing was by immunoSEQ multiplex PCR. The sample yields 35,000 to 45,000 clones, without any singletons. This clone was counted many times. The antigen remains undetermined. The read falls 3 residues short of the CDR3 end, and the missing part is taken from the germline J gene. The source of this sequence is a person aged 18 to 70 in good health. Input material: peripheral blood mononuclear cells. The rearrangement joins TRBV2 to TRBJ2-3, with D unclear. The part of the CDR3 DNA that was read is TGTGCCAGCACGGCAGATACG. Amino acids: CASTADT. The full CDR3 protein reads CASTADTQYF.